The 8 T cell receptor beta chains below were found in one sample sequenced in a study of regulatory T cells in long-lasting Graves disease. Construction of the TCR beta libraries employed iRepertoire HTBI primers in conjunction with Arm-PCR of CDR3 regions. TCRdb used MiXCR to reprocess the multiplex PCR reads, holding one entry per CDR3 protein. This table holds around 400,000 distinct CDR3 sequences, roughly 23% found once. Noted time point: persistent/refractory GD, antithyroid drugs over 5 years with positive TRAb. Generation of the TCR library employed RNA extracted from PBMCs. Sequences were derived from peripheral blood mononuclear cells (PBMCs), sampled when the disease was refractory, from a patient treated with antithyroid drugs. Receptors were obtained from a woman aged 40 to 55 with Graves disease.

In its sample, this clonotype was seen a few times. This chain joins TRBV16 and TRBJ1-1; D is uncertain. Germline CDR1 is KGHSY and CDR2 is FQNENV. V was cut by 5 bases and J by 4 bases, with 14 bases left in between. This CDR3 spans 14 amino acids. The CDR3 loop is CASSERYVGTEAFF. CDR3 DNA: TGTGCCAGCAGCGAAAGGTACGTAGGCACTGAAGCTTTCTTT.

The chain links TRBV2 to TRBJ2-1, with no clear D. The CDR3 contains 11 residues. Trimming left V 5 bases short and J 12 bases short, with 11 bases between. The germline gives CDR1 SNHLY, CDR2 FYNNEI. This CDR3 reads CASSRLLWQFF. CDR3 bases: TGTGCCAGCAGTCGGCTTCTTTGGCAGTTCTTC.

The rearrangement links TRBV11-3 to TRBJ2-7; D ambiguous. This CDR3 spans 17 amino acids. CDR1 and CDR2 (germline): SGHNT, YENEEA. Trimming shortened V by 3 bases and J by 0 bases, and 18 bases separated the two germline ends. The CDR3 here is CASSFETSTGDSYEQYF. CDR3 nucleotide sequence: TGTGCCAGCAGCTTTGAGACCAGTACTGGGGACTCCTACGAGCAGTACTTC. Together with reference TRBV11-3 and TRBJ2-7, the CDR3 gives the full variable domain: EAGVVQSPRYKIIEKKQPVAFWCNPISGHNTLYWYLQNLGQGPELLIRYENEEAVDDSQLPKDRFSAERLKGVDSTLKIQPAELGDSAVYLCASSFETSTGDSYEQYFGPGTRLTVT.

As DNA, the CDR3 is TGTGCCAGCAGCCAAGCGACAGTTTACGAGCAGTACTTC. Protein sequence: CASSQATVYEQYF. This chain links TRBV14 with TRBJ2-7; TRBD1 might be the D (5 bases). With 1 base removed from V and 4 bases from J, the gap between germline ends came to 8 bases. The CDR3 runs to 13 residues. Germline values: CDR1 SGHDN, CDR2 FVKESK.

This clonotype has a count of ten or more. V and J are TRBV9 and TRBJ2-4; D may be TRBD1 (6 bases). CDR3 length equals 13 residues. CDR1 is SGDLS, CDR2 YYNGEE, per germline. With 1 base removed from V and 8 bases from J, the gap between germline ends came to 10 bases. The CDR3 loop is CASSVISGDIQYF. CDR3 in DNA: TGTGCCAGCAGCGTAATCTCAGGGGACATTCAGTACTTC.

The V gene is TRBV7-9, the J gene TRBJ2-4; tentatively, D is TRBD2 (6 bases). Trimming stripped 9 bases from V and 4 bases from J, with 22 bases between. CDR1 is SEHNR and CDR2 is FQNEAQ in the germline V gene (reference sequence). The CDR3 runs 16 residues. CDR3 amino acids: CASSGPADRVKNIQYF. The DNA for the CDR3 is TGTGCCAGTAGCGGCCCCGCGGATCGGGTGAAAAACATTCAGTACTTC.

This clonotype has only a few counts. The chain combines TRBV5-1 with TRBJ2-1; the D gene is possibly TRBD2 (5 bases). Germline-derived CDR1 and CDR2 are SGHRS and YFSETQ. The CDR3 runs to 15 residues. The V end was cut by 2 bases, the J end by 1 base, with 10 bases between. The CDR3: CASSLGLKSYNEQFF. CDR3 bases: TGCGCCAGCAGCTTAGGACTGAAATCCTACAATGAGCAGTTCTTC.

V and J are TRBV20-1 and TRBJ2-7; 7 bases are shared with TRBD2. The CDR3 contains 16 residues. V was clipped by 2 bases and J by 1 base; unmatched bases: 11. Germline CDR1 and CDR2: DFQATT and SNEGSKA (reference sequence). CDR3 sequence reads: CSARNILRGESYEQYF. The CDR3 DNA sequence: TGCAGTGCTAGAAATATACTACGGGGGGAATCCTACGAGCAGTACTTC.